The rows below give T cell receptor beta chains drawn from one sample of a study of CD8+CD57+ T cells in acquired aplastic anemia. One entry per CDR3 protein, called by TCRdb with MiXCR from the reads. The sample yields approximately 98,000 distinct CDR3 sequences, roughly 51% seen once. The source material was sorted CD4+, CD8+, or CD8+CD57+ T cells (not recorded which) from PBMCs. These receptors originate from a human donor in good health, serving as a control. CDR3s include the opening cysteine and the closing phenylalanine or tryptophan.

v_gene,CDR3aa
TRBV5-6,CASSLGGGQYF
TRBV6-1,CASSEWGSRETQYF
TRBV9,CASSPARAPYEQYF
TRBV20-1,CSASSVGNAEAFF
TRBV12-3/TRBV12-4,CASSTWDRVTDTQYF
TRBV4-1,CASGDPRSLNTEAFF
TRBV7-6,CASSFSGKEQYF
TRBV20-1,CSAEQGRNTEAFF
TRBV2,CASRKGRQSTYEQYF
TRBV6-4,CASSDEAGGPTDTQYF
TRBV24-1,CATSDLDSKQETQYF
TRBV10-2,CASSERTGYEQYF
TRBV10-3,CAISVGGGVNEHF
TRBV10-3,CATRTGGETQYF
TRBV6-5,CASSYSRQGAGELFF
TRBV10-3,CAISESGTGAYEQYF
TRBV9,CASSGRYGYTF
TRBV2,CATKDVGADYGYTF
TRBV5-5,CASSLTGTASNQPQHF
TRBV6-5,CASSLLPLSSGSYEQYF
TRBV7-9,CANPDRVGYGYTF
TRBV6-5,CASSSSNLISGANVLTF
TRBV11-1,CASPPIAGADYNEQFF
TRBV29-1,CSVADQTDTQYF
TRBV20-1,CSARDDSGGVYEQYF
TRBV20-1,CSADTGAKGDTQYF
TRBV20-1,CSARDQLRALNYGYTF
TRBV6-1,CASSTTGGDSPLHF
TRBV19,CASREDRGHQPQHF
TRBV30,CAWSPGNSYEQYF
TRBV15,CATSTWTLSHYEQYF
TRBV2,CASLPQGLQKETQYF
TRBV19,CASSAGTGPYEQYF
TRBV9,CASSVDGTAYEQYF
TRBV2,CVSRTGMNSPLHF
TRBV2,CASSGQGTNTEAFF
TRBV9,CASSGKEQFF
TRBV29-1,CSVMDMGGHEQFF
TRBV7-9,CASGLSVTEALF
TRBV19,CASSIIRGADTQYF
TRBV10-3,CAISARDTTYEQYF
TRBV2,CASSEAQGRGRYSNQPQHF
TRBV19,CASSIDRQGSYEQYF
TRBV6-1,CASSKLPGVDTQYF
TRBV5-5,CASSRGQGVYEQYF
TRBV14,CASSQDKSSGTGRGTLHF
TRBV4-2,CASRWGQGDSPLHF
TRBV2,CASSEVWTGNEQYF
TRBV6-5,CASSYLDRGSGYTF
TRBV25-1,CASSSDRATSPLYEQYF
TRBV7-7,CASSPGTRTSGGQNEQFF
TRBV5-1,CASSLDRASGANVLTF
TRBV25-1,CASSDRDRVNGYTF
TRBV6-5,CASSYGGVSYEQYF
TRBV12-3/TRBV12-4,CASSRTSGTGELFF
TRBV2,CASSPGQGAADTQYF
TRBV12-3/TRBV12-4,CASSPMDGDRHF
TRBV29-1,CSVEDLTGRYYGYTF